These 5 T cell receptor beta chains came from one sample sequenced in a study of T cells after yellow fever vaccination. TCRdb processed the 5' RACE reads anew with MiXCR; each CDR3 protein has one entry. The table records fewer than 350,000 distinct CDR3 sequences, roughly 4% of them present only once. The sample in question was PBMCs, obtained on the day of the yellow fever booster vaccination. Receptor source: a young man who received the YFV17D yellow fever vaccine.

This clonotype was counted only a few times. V and J are TRBV20-1 and TRBJ1-1; 10 positions match TRBD1. This CDR3 spans 16 amino acids. The junction had 6 bases not matched to a gene; V was cut back by 1 base and J by 1 base. Germline V gives CDR1 DFQATT, CDR2 SNEGSKA (reference sequence). The CDR3 DNA reads TGCAGTGCTAGAGGTGGGACAGGGGTTACGAACACTGAAGCTTTCTTT. Residues: CSARGGTGVTNTEAFF.

This clonotype was counted between two and nine times. The V gene is TRBV12-3 or TRBV12-4, the J gene TRBJ1-1; no definite D call. Deletions cut 6 bases from V and 4 bases from J, with 15 bases between. The CDR3 consists of 14 residues. DNA for the CDR3: TGTGCCAGCAGCTATATAGGGTTTGGCACTGAAGCTTTCTTT. This encodes CASSYIGFGTEAFF.

The chain couples TRBV4-1 to TRBJ2-2; perhaps TRBD1 as D (6 bases). Germline V gene sequence: CDR1 MGHRA, CDR2 YSYEKL. V was pared by 4 bases and J by 10 bases, with 16 bases between. This CDR3 has 14 amino acids. CDR3 sequence reads: CASSPGDSGVELFF. CDR3 sequence (DNA): TGCGCCAGCAGCCCAGGGGATTCAGGCGTGGAGCTGTTTTTT.

In its sample, this clonotype was seen many times. CDR3 in amino acids: CSVASGQGYEQYF. The DNA of the CDR3 is TGCAGCGTTGCCTCCGGACAGGGTTACGAGCAGTACTTC. This chain uses TRBV29-1 with TRBJ2-7; 8 positions agree with TRBD1. CDR1 and CDR2 (germline): SQVTM, ANQGSEA. V was pared by 4 bases and J by 4 bases, with 6 bases of the junction left unmatched. CDR3 length: 13 amino acids.

This clonotype was recorded a few times. The J gene is TRBJ2-2, the V gene TRBV20-1, with 8 bases matching TRBD1. The CDR3 consists of 14 residues. V dropped 1 base and J dropped 4; count of bases not matched to a gene: 2. Germline CDR1 DFQATT, CDR2 SNEGSKA (reference sequence). In DNA, the CDR3 is TGCAGTGCTAGAGTAACAGGGGGCACCGGGGAGCTGTTTTTT. Translating gives CSARVTGGTGELFF.